This TCR beta chain is drawn from a study of blood T cells in healthy people across ages. The CDR3 loop spans 17 amino acids. The germline V and J ends were trimmed by 2 bases and 1 base, with 20 bases remaining between them. Germline V gives CDR1 DFQATT, CDR2 SNEGSKA (reference sequence). A second about 7 to 11 cycle PCR used barcoded and J-beta primers. TCRdb reprocessed the 5' RACE reads with MiXCR, giving one entry per CDR3 protein. The data show over 450,000 distinct CDR3 sequences, approximately 25% seen once. This sample also appeared in a second study, on T cells of mothers and their children. Per that study: A few healthy Caucasian mothers and their six children were the donors.

This TCR came from a boy younger than 18 in good health. Material: blood. The chain couples TRBV20-1 to TRBJ2-5; a possible D gene is TRBD1 (7 bases). CDR3 sequence (DNA): TGCAGTGCTAGAAGCACCGCGGGACAGCTATTCCAAGAGACCCAGTACTTC. It codes for CSARSTAGQLFQETQYF.